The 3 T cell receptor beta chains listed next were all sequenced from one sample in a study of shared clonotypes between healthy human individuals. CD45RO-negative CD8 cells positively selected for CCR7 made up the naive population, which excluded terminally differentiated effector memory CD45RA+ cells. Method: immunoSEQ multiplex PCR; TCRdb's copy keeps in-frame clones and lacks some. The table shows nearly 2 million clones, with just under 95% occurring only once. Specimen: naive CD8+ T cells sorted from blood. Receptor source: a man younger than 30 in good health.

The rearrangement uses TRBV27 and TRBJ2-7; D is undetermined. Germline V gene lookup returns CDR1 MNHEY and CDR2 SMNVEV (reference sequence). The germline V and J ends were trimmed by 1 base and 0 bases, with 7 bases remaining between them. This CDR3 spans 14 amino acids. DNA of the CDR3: TGTGCCAGCAGTTTATTGTGGAGCTCCTACGAGCAGTACTTC. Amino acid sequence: CASSLLWSSYEQYF.

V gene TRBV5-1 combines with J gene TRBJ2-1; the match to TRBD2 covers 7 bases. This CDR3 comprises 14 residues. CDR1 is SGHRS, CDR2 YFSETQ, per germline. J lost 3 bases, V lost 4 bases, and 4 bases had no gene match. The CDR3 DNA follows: TGCGCCAGCAGCCCAGCGGGGAACTACAATGAGCAGTTCTTC. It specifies CASSPAGNYNEQFF.

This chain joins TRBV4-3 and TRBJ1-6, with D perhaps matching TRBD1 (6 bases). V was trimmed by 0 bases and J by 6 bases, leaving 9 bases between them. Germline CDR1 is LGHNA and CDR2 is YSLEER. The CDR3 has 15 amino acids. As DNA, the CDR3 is TGCGCCAGCAGCCAAGATTGGACAGTTAATTCACCCCTCCACTTT. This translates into CASSQDWTVNSPLHF.